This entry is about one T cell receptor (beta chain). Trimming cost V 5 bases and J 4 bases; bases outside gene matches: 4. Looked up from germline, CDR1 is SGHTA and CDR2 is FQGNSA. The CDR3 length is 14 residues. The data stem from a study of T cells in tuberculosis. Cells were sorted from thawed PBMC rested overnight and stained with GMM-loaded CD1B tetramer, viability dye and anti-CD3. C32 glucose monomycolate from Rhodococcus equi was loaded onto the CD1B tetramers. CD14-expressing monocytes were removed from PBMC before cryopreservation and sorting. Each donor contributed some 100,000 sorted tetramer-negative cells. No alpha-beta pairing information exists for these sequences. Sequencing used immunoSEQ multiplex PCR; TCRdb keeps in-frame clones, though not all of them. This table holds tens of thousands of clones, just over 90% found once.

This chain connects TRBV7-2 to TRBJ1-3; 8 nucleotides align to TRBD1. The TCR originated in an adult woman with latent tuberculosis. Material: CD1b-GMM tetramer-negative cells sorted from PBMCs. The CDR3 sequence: CASSPGTGGNTIYF. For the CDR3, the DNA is TGTGCCAGCAGCCCCGGGACAGGCGGAAACACCATATATTTT.